The 12 T cell receptor beta chains in this list originate from one sample, sequenced in a study of shared clonotypes between healthy human individuals. Profiled with immunoSEQ multiplex PCR; TCRdb holds only in-frame clones, not every one. Among 2 million to 2.5 million clones, over 85% were seen once, and the ten largest hold about 0.39%. The sequenced sample was naive CD4+ T cells from PBMCs. The subset: CD45RA+ positively selected. The receptors were sampled from a man aged 18 to 30 in good health. Some clones in this sample may be carry-over from other donors' samples.

This clone has more than one count but fewer than ten. The identical CDR3 is also encoded by other nucleotide sequences in the sample. The chain uses TRBV7-9 and TRBJ1-5; TRBD1 agrees at 7 bases. The CDR3 covers 13 residues. J lost 6 bases, V lost 2 bases, and 1 base had no gene match. CDR1 and CDR2 (germline): SEHNR, FQNEAQ (reference sequence). CDR3 sequence reads: CASSLTGVQPQHF. CDR3 bases: TGTGCCAGCAGCTTAACAGGGGTTCAGCCCCAGCATTTT.

This clone turned up a few times. The chain has TRBV5-1 and TRBJ2-5, with 11 nucleotides matching TRBD2. Germline CDR1 is SGHRS and CDR2 is YFSETQ. This CDR3 region has 15 residues. After removal of 5 bases from V and 5 bases from J, the junction contained 8 bases not matched to a gene. The CDR3 sequence is CASRRGTSGQETQYF. The CDR3 DNA follows: TGCGCCAGCAGGAGGGGGACTAGCGGTCAGGAGACCCAGTACTTC.

About this clone: At the DNA level, this CDR3 is encoded by other sequences in the same sample as well. V is TRBV5-1 and J is TRBJ1-2, with 7 bases that match TRBD1. Germline loops: CDR1 SGHRS, CDR2 YFSETQ. The CDR3 has 15 amino acids. Germline trimming cut 5 bases from V and 3 bases from J; bases unmatched to any gene: 10. CDR3 nucleotides: TGCGCCAGCAGTTTACTTGGACAGGCCGACTATGGCTACACCTTC. Its translation: CASSLLGQADYGYTF.

The V call is TRBV7-2, the J call TRBJ2-1; 7 bases are a match to TRBD1. Losses at the gene ends were 6 bases for V and 2 bases for J; bases not matched to a gene: 13. The CDR3 sequence is 17 residues long. CDR1 is SGHTA, CDR2 FQGNSA, per germline. The CDR3 DNA is TGTGCCAGCAGTCGTCGAGGGGGCCCCGGCACCTACAATGAGCAGTTCTTC. This sequence encodes CASSRRGGPGTYNEQFF. Using reference TRBV7-2 and TRBJ2-1 for the parts outside the CDR3, the full variable domain is GAGVSQSPSNKVTEKGKDVELRCDPISGHTALYWYRQSLGQGLEFLIYFQGNSAPDKSGLPSDRFSAERTGGSVSTLTIQRTQQEDSAVYLCASSRRGGPGTYNEQFFGPGTRLTVL.

The CDR3 here is CASSFSRVAETQYF. In DNA, the CDR3 is TGCGCCAGCAGCTTTTCTAGGGTGGCAGAGACCCAGTACTTC. The V and J genes are TRBV5-1 and TRBJ2-5; the D is unclear. This CDR3 is 14 amino acids long. Per the germline V gene, CDR1 is SGHRS and CDR2 is YFSETQ. The V gene lost 2 bases and the J gene lost 4 bases, with 12 bases spanning the gap.

V is TRBV5-6 and J is TRBJ2-7, with D possibly being TRBD2 (7 bases). CDR1 and CDR2 from the germline V gene are SGHDT and YYEEEE. Between the trimmed V and J ends, which lost 4 bases and 5 bases, there was a span of 19 bases. The CDR3 is 15 amino acids. The CDR3 loop is CASSTLARGQNEQYF. The CDR3 region has the DNA TGTGCCAGCAGCACCCTGGCGCGGGGGCAAAACGAGCAGTACTTC.

A note on this clone: This same CDR3 is encoded by further DNA sequences in the sample. The chain is built from TRBV6-5 and TRBJ1-1, with TRBD1 as a possible D gene (5 bases). Trimming took 3 bases from V and 4 from J, leaving 9 bases between them. There are 13 residues in the CDR3. From germline, CDR1 is MNHEY and CDR2 SVGAGI. The CDR3 bases are TGTGCCAGCAGTTATCGGGGCGGCACTGAAGCTTTCTTT. Its protein product is CASSYRGGTEAFF.

The chain has TRBV29-1 and TRBJ2-3; 10 nucleotides align to TRBD2. Germline values: CDR1 SQVTM, CDR2 ANQGSEA. Trimming removed 7 bases from V and 6 bases from J; junction bases left unmatched: 10. The CDR3 is 14 amino acids. This CDR3 is CSADPSGGWDTQYF. CDR3 sequence (DNA): TGCAGCGCCGACCCTAGCGGGGGATGGGATACGCAGTATTTT.

Comment on this clone: The same CDR3 also results from other DNA sequences found in this sample. The J gene is TRBJ1-5, the V gene TRBV10-3, with a weak D call TRBD1 (6 bases). Trimming cost V 5 bases and J 1 base, with 9 bases left between them. The CDR3 covers 14 residues. Germline V gene data show CDR1 as ENHRY and CDR2 as SYGVKD. The CDR3 DNA reads as TGTGCCATCAGTCCCGGGGGCAGCAATCAGCCCCAGCATTTT. This encodes CAISPGGSNQPQHF.

The rearrangement links TRBV6-6 to TRBJ1-4, with 7 bases aligning to TRBD1. V lost 6 bases and J lost 8; bases outside the gene matches: 6. The CDR3 length is 13 residues. Germline CDR1 and CDR2: MNHNY and SVGAGI (reference sequence). The CDR3 DNA reads as TGTGCCAGCAGGGACAAGACAGGGGAAAAACTGTTTTTT. Its translation is CASRDKTGEKLFF.

Regarding this clone: Distinct nucleotide sequences in the sample also encode this CDR3. The chain couples TRBV5-1 to TRBJ1-3, with D perhaps matching TRBD1 (5 bases). V was pared by 0 bases and J by 2 bases, with 9 bases between. In germline, CDR1 is SGHRS, CDR2 YFSETQ. The CDR3 sequence is 15 residues long. The CDR3 region has the DNA TGCGCCAGCAGCTTGGCCGGGGGAGCTGGAAACACCATATATTTT. Amino acids: CASSLAGGAGNTIYF.

V gene TRBV6-6 combines with J gene TRBJ1-1; no definite D call. The germline gives CDR1 MNHNY, CDR2 SVGAGI (reference sequence). Trimming took off 0 bases at V and 10 bases at J, with 12 bases between the two ends. The CDR3 contains 13 residues. The CDR3 protein is CASSYSTGRGAFF. The CDR3 nucleotides are TGTGCCAGCAGTTACTCGACGGGCCGGGGAGCTTTCTTT.